This T cell receptor (beta chain) was captured in a study of cytomegalovirus exposure and HLA in healthy donors. Primers: 60 Vbeta forward and 13 Jbeta reverse. Assay used: immunoSEQ multiplex PCR; TCRdb lists only in-frame clones, some missing. Among around 57,000 clones listed, about 90% were seen once. This CDR3 spans 13 amino acids. The V and J ends lost 1 base and 15 bases respectively, with 16 bases between them. Germline assignment: CDR1 LGHNT and CDR2 FRNRAP. The sample comprised PBMCs. The sequence came from a man aged 30 to 39 in good health and CMV-seropositive. V is TRBV12-5 and J is TRBJ1-5; the D gene is possibly TRBD1 (6 bases). CDR3 residues: CASGLGRGWPSHF. The CDR3 region has the DNA TGTGCTAGTGGTTTGGGTAGGGGGTGGCCTTCGCATTTT.